The clone carrying this TCR beta chain was recorded once. This sample is part of a study of OX40 agonist ivuxolimab in advanced cancers. This CDR3 comprises 15 residues. V was shortened by 1 base and J by 3 bases, with 9 bases between the two germline ends. CDR1 and CDR2 (germline): SGHTA, FQGTGA. Sequencing used immunoSEQ multiplex PCR; TCRdb keeps in-frame clones, though not all of them. The sample includes roughly 91,000 clones, 90% to 97% of them seen just once. The source material was CD4+ or CD8+ T cells sorted from blood, sampled in a trial of the OX40 agonist ivuxolimab. The receptor was isolated from an adult with an advanced solid tumor such as melanoma, head and neck, liver or kidney cancer. The V call is TRBV7-3, the J call TRBJ1-4; D possibly corresponds to TRBD1 (6 bases). CDR3 nucleotides: TGTGCCAGCAGCTTAAGTGGGGGCTCTAATGAAAAACTGTTTTTT. It yields the protein CASSLSGGSNEKLFF.